This T cell receptor beta chain was recovered during a study of cytomegalovirus exposure and HLA in healthy donors. General study results and limits: About 87% or about 30% of the time was how often most TCR beta V segments were productive, according to an earlier analysis. Confirmation was obtained in vitro that a few CMV-associated chains are specific for CMV antigens.

This PCR relied on a set of 60 Vbeta primers and 13 Jbeta primers. TCRdb keeps only in-frame clones here, not all; method: immunoSEQ multiplex PCR. The sample records 70,000 to 95,000 clones, around 80% being singletons. Germline V gene lookup returns CDR1 MNHNS and CDR2 SASEGT. The CDR3 contains 16 residues. The ends were cut back, 0 bases at V and 7 bases at J, with 13 bases in the middle. Remarks on this clone: As yet, its antigen is unknown.

Sequencing was performed on PBMCs. The chain joins TRBV6-1 to TRBJ1-6; D unresolved. The clonotype comes from a young man in good health and CMV-seropositive. The CDR3 DNA reads TGTGCCAGCAGTGAAGCTGGCGGGTACATCAATTCACCCCTCCACTTT. Translation gives CASSEAGGYINSPLHF.